A single T cell receptor beta chain is shown here with its context. Its matching antigen is unknown. The CDR3 runs 13 residues. CDR1 is MGHDK, CDR2 SYGVNS, per germline. V dropped 6 bases and J dropped 3 bases, with 12 bases sitting between them. cDNA reverse transcribed from extracted RNA served as the sequencing template. TCRdb keeps only in-frame clones here, not all; method: immunoSEQ multiplex PCR. The sample has around 36,000 clones, around half seen once. Sorting separated CD25+CD127- cells from the CD4+ cells of 4 or 5 patients. The entry originates in a study of CD8+ T cells in alopecia areata. Overall study results and limits: Lesional scalp displayed greater clonality than normal scalp, most notably in alopecia totalis/universalis.

What was sequenced was CD4+ Tregs sorted from blood. V usage is TRBV25-1 and J usage is TRBJ2-7; D is uncertain. This TCR derives from a human donor with alopecia areata. In nucleotides, the CDR3 is TGTGCCAGCAGCGCAGATCCCAACTACGAGCAGTACTTC. Protein product: CASSADPNYEQYF.